What follows is one T cell receptor beta chain and its context. The data originate from a study of tissue T cells after allogeneic stem cell transplantation. The CDR3 runs 16 residues. Germline V gene sequence: CDR1 MRHNA, CDR2 SNTAGT. The trim removed 4 bases at V and 7 bases at J, leaving 11 bases unmatched. The assay was immunoSEQ multiplex PCR, and TCRdb's table has in-frame clones only and misses some. The profile covers approximately 4,000 clones, with about 76% appearing a single time and less than 12% taken by the ten largest. The chain employs TRBV6-4 and TRBJ2-1, with TRBD2 identical over 9 bases. The TCR comes from a woman aged 18-50 years with breast cancer. The specimen comprised left colon tissue, sampled at autopsy. The CDR3 loop is CASSVVAGEGKNEQFF. In DNA form, the CDR3 reads TGTGCCAGCAGTGTAGTAGCGGGAGAAGGGAAAAATGAGCAGTTCTTC.